This TCR beta chain was recorded in a study of shared clonotypes between healthy human individuals. The V and J ends lost 5 bases and 2 bases, in that order; junction bases with no gene match: 9. The germline V gene encodes CDR1 MDHEN and CDR2 SYDVKM. The CDR3 sequence is 15 residues long. In its sample, this clone was seen once. TCRdb's copy holds only in-frame clones and misses some; the assay was immunoSEQ multiplex PCR. This table has 2 million to 3 million clones, more than 80% appearing once. V usage is TRBV28 and J usage is TRBJ2-7, with TRBD1 matching over 7 bases. This clonotype was sampled from a man aged 18 to 29 in good health. The sample taken for sequencing was naive CD4+ T cells sorted from blood. Noted subset: CD45RA+ positively selected. CDR3 sequence (DNA): TGTGCCAGCAGTCAGGTGTCAGGGGGAACCTACGAGCAGTACTTC. This encodes CASSQVSGGTYEQYF.